One sample yielded the 32 T cell receptor beta chains listed below, sequenced in a study of blood T cells in healthy people across ages. Primers used in a second PCR of roughly 6 to 11 cycles were a sample-barcoded 5' primer and a J-beta primer mix. TCRdb reanalysed the 5' RACE reads using MiXCR and keeps one entry per CDR3 protein. The data show about 800,000 distinct CDR3 sequences, more than 20% seen once. These data also formed part of another study, on T cells of mothers and their children.

The sample was blood. These receptor sequences come from a boy younger than 18 in good health.

CDR3 residues: CASSSLRTSGMYNEQFF. In DNA, the CDR3 is TGTGCCAGCAGCTCCTTGAGGACTAGCGGCATGTACAATGAGCAGTTCTTC. The rearrangement joins TRBV7-9 to TRBJ2-1; TRBD2 matches at 10 bases. CDR1 SEHNR and CDR2 FQNEAQ come from the germline V gene (reference sequence). V was clipped by 4 bases and J by 4 bases; unmatched bases: 10. This CDR3 has 17 amino acids.

There are a few counts of this clonotype. The V and J genes are TRBV7-9 and TRBJ1-1, with a tentative D call TRBD1 (6 bases). This CDR3 has 13 residues. The germline V gene has CDR1 SEHNR and CDR2 FQNEAQ (reference sequence). Trimming took off 5 bases at V and 6 bases at J, with 13 bases between the two ends. The CDR3 sequence: CASSPTGGSEAFF. The CDR3 DNA is TGTGCCAGCAGCCCTACCGGGGGCTCTGAAGCTTTCTTT.

The J gene is TRBJ2-4, the V gene TRBV12-3 or TRBV12-4; 11 bases match TRBD2. The CDR3 has 16 residues. V dropped 1 base and J dropped 8; count of bases not matched to a gene: 7. The DNA of the CDR3 is TGTGCCAGCAGTTTAGGTAGCGGGAGGGCCCGTGACATTCAGTACTTC. Protein product: CASSLGSGRARDIQYF.

This clonotype has more than one count but fewer than ten. V gene TRBV7-9 combines with J gene TRBJ2-7, with TRBD1 matching 8 bases. CDR3 size: 13 residues. Trimming removed 1 base from V and 9 bases from J; junction bases left unmatched: 5. Looked up from germline, CDR1 is SEHNR and CDR2 is FQNEAQ (reference sequence). CDR3 sequence (DNA): TGTGCCAGCAGCTTAGGGCAGGGGGCCGGGCAGTACTTC. This codes for CASSLGQGAGQYF.

DNA of the CDR3: TGTGCCAGCAGCCTACACGGGACAGGGGGCGCGGATACGCAGTATTTT. It is translated as CASSLHGTGGADTQYF. The chain employs TRBV9 and TRBJ2-3, with 12 bases lining up with TRBD1. Per germline, CDR1 SGDLS and CDR2 YYNGEE. Unmatched junction bases numbered 9, after V lost 4 bases and J lost 6 bases. The CDR3 is made up of 16 amino acids. Full variable domain (outside the CDR3, taken from reference TRBV9 and TRBJ2-3): DSGVTQTPKHLITATGQRVTLRCSPRSGDLSVYWYQQSLDQGLQFLIQYYNGEERAKGNILERFSAQQFPDLHSELNLSSLELGDSALYFCASSLHGTGGADTQYFGPGTRLTVL.

This clonotype was picked up a small number of times. The rearrangement links TRBV4-2 to TRBJ2-1, with unresolved D. The length of the CDR3 is 14 residues. Germline lookup yields CDR1 LGHNA and CDR2 YNFKEQ. Trimming left V 3 bases short and J 7 bases short, with 13 bases between. The CDR3 region is CASSQPLSRNEQFF. The DNA for the CDR3 is TGTGCCAGCAGCCAGCCTCTCAGCCGGAATGAGCAGTTCTTC.

This clonotype was seen at least ten times. This chain's CDR3 is CASSQTSGAYEQYF. The CDR3 bases are TGCGCCAGCAGCCAGACTAGCGGTGCCTACGAGCAGTACTTC. This rearrangement joins TRBV4-3 to TRBJ2-7, with 9 bases aligning to TRBD2. The CDR3 sequence is 14 residues long. The J segment lost 2 bases and the V segment lost 3 bases, leaving 2 bases of the junction unmatched. Germline V gives CDR1 LGHNA, CDR2 YSLEER.

This clonotype has a handful of counts. The V call is TRBV7-3, the J call TRBJ2-5, with TRBD1 identical over 11 bases. The J call is doubtful: the DNA matches TRBJ2-7 better. The CDR3 is 15 residues long. CDR1 and CDR2 from the germline V gene are SGHTA and FQGTGA. This CDR3 reads CASSTGQGAQNEQYF. In DNA, the CDR3 is TGTGCCAGCAGTACCGGACAGGGGGCGCAAAACGAGCAGTACTTC.

The rearrangement joins TRBV27 to TRBJ2-1; TRBD1 aligns across 8 bases. CDR1 and CDR2 (germline): MNHEY, SMNVEV (reference sequence). CDR3 length equals 15 residues. Unmatched junction bases numbered 7, after V lost 5 bases and J lost 4 bases. CDR3 sequence: CASSPGQGEYNEQFF. The CDR3 DNA sequence: TGTGCCAGCAGTCCCGGACAGGGCGAGTACAATGAGCAGTTCTTC.

This rearrangement joins TRBV4-3 to TRBJ1-4; the D gene is possibly TRBD1 (5 bases). The CDR3 is 16 amino acids. The V and J ends lost 0 bases and 1 base respectively, with 9 bases between them. The germline V gene has CDR1 LGHNA and CDR2 YSLEER. This CDR3 reads CASSQDGTETNEKLFF. CDR3 nucleotides: TGCGCCAGCAGCCAAGATGGGACGGAAACTAATGAAAAACTGTTTTTT.

This clonotype has just a few counts. The rearrangement uses TRBV7-3 and TRBJ2-5; the D gene is possibly TRBD1 (6 bases). The CDR3 covers 13 residues. CDR1 is SGHTA and CDR2 is FQGTGA in the germline V gene. V dropped 4 bases and J dropped 4 bases, with 10 bases sitting between them. As DNA, the CDR3 is TGTGCCAGCAGCTGGGGGCCGAGAGAGACCCAGTACTTC. As protein: CASSWGPRETQYF.

This clonotype occurred a few times. This chain connects TRBV20-1 to TRBJ2-3; D unresolved. In germline, CDR1 is DFQATT, CDR2 SNEGSKA (reference sequence). V dropped 0 bases and J dropped 0 bases, with 10 bases sitting between them. CDR3 length: 15 amino acids. The CDR3 DNA is TGCAGTGCTAGAGATTGGAAACCTAGCACAGATACGCAGTATTTT. Encoded protein: CSARDWKPSTDTQYF.

The chain has TRBV15 and TRBJ1-2; D possibly corresponds to TRBD1 (5 bases). The CDR3 has 13 amino acids. Germline CDR1 reads LNHNV; CDR2 reads YYDKDF (reference sequence). V was pared by 0 bases and J by 8 bases, with 10 bases between. The CDR3 nucleotides are TGTGCCACCAGCAGAGATAAGAGGGGCGGCTACACCTTC. It translates to CATSRDKRGGYTF.

This chain joins TRBV12-3 or TRBV12-4 and TRBJ2-3; 9 nucleotides agree with TRBD1. Losses at the gene ends were 6 bases for V and 3 bases for J; bases not matched to a gene: 4. CDR3 length: 14 residues. In DNA form, the CDR3 reads TGTGCCAGCAGGACAGGGGGGGGGACAGATACGCAGTATTTT. The encoded protein is CASRTGGGTDTQYF.

This clonotype was detected a few times. V is TRBV10-3 and J is TRBJ2-2, with D hard to call. CDR3 length equals 14 residues. Trimming took 3 bases from V and 6 from J, leaving 11 bases between them. The germline gives CDR1 ENHRY, CDR2 SYGVKD. This CDR3 is CAISDREHPGELFF. CDR3 bases: TGTGCCATCAGTGATCGTGAGCACCCCGGGGAGCTGTTTTTT.

This clonotype occurred a few times. One end of the junction varies from germline; a read error may be responsible. The rearrangement links TRBV4-1 to TRBJ2-2; 10 bases are shared with TRBD2. The germline CDR1 and CDR2 sequences are MGHRA and YSYEKL. CDR3 size: 17 residues. The CDR3 reads CASSQGGLADRTGELLF. CDR3 in DNA: TGCGCCAGCAGCCAAGGTGGACTAGCGGATCGTACCGGGGAGCTGCTTTTT.

The J gene is TRBJ2-7, the V gene TRBV9, with D possibly being TRBD2 (6 bases). Germline V CDR1 and CDR2: SGDLS, YYNGEE. There are 15 residues in the CDR3. V was cut by 4 bases and J by 4 bases, with 18 bases left in between. The CDR3: CASSQTGTPEYEQYF. As DNA, the CDR3 is TGTGCCAGCAGCCAGACGGGGACTCCCGAGTACGAGCAGTACTTC. The full variable domain, completed using reference TRBV9 and TRBJ2-7, is DSGVTQTPKHLITATGQRVTLRCSPRSGDLSVYWYQQSLDQGLQFLIQYYNGEERAKGNILERFSAQQFPDLHSELNLSSLELGDSALYFCASSQTGTPEYEQYFGPGTRLTVT.

This clonotype has a handful of counts. Written as DNA, the CDR3 is TGTGCCTGGAGTGTGGGCGCAGATACGCAGTATTTT. This sequence encodes CAWSVGADTQYF. The rearrangement joins TRBV30 to TRBJ2-3; D gene ambiguous. The CDR3 is 12 residues long. The V and J ends lost 0 bases and 4 bases respectively, with 5 bases between them. The germline V gene encodes CDR1 GTSNPN and CDR2 SVGIG (reference sequence).

The chain is built from TRBV27 and TRBJ2-3; D is unresolved. Germline V gene lookup returns CDR1 MNHEY and CDR2 SMNVEV (reference sequence). There are 13 residues in the CDR3. Trimming cost V 4 bases and J 4 bases, with 9 bases left between them. CDR3 DNA sequence: TGTGCCAGCAGTTGGAGTGCGGCAGATACGCAGTATTTT. Translated, it gives CASSWSAADTQYF.

The V call is TRBV5-1, the J call TRBJ2-6; D is unresolved. Germline-derived CDR1 and CDR2 are SGHRS and YFSETQ. V was pared by 1 base and J by 8 bases, with 10 bases between. The CDR3 spans 14 residues. The CDR3 nucleotides are TGCGCCAGCAGCTTGTTATCAGTAACCAACGTCCTGACTTTC. This encodes CASSLLSVTNVLTF.

The chain is built from TRBV20-1 and TRBJ2-6, with TRBD2 matching 7 bases. CDR1 and CDR2 from the germline V gene are DFQATT and SNEGSKA (reference sequence). The junction had 7 bases not matched to a gene; V was cut back by 1 base and J by 1 base. The CDR3 has 17 residues. The CDR3 sequence is CSARGDYLKSGANVLTF. The CDR3 DNA reads TGCAGTGCTAGAGGGGACTATTTGAAGTCTGGGGCCAACGTCCTGACTTTC.

This clonotype has more than one count but fewer than ten. The chain employs TRBV3-1 and TRBJ2-5, with 11 bases aligning to TRBD1. Gene TRBJ2-7 matches the end of the DNA better, so the J call may be wrong. Germline V gives CDR1 LGHDT, CDR2 YNNKEL (reference sequence). This CDR3 contains 17 residues. The DNA for the CDR3 is TGTGCCAGCAGCCAAGAACAGGACAGGGGGCATCCCTACGAGCAGTACTTC. This translates into CASSQEQDRGHPYEQYF.

The CDR3 protein is CSVRSGVGTDTQYF. DNA of the CDR3: TGCAGTGTCCGTAGCGGGGTGGGCACAGATACGCAGTATTTT. This sequence joins TRBV20-1 and TRBJ2-3, with 8 bases that match TRBD2. CDR3 length: 14 amino acids. Per the germline V gene, CDR1 is DFQATT and CDR2 is SNEGSKA (reference sequence). The ends lost 7 bases at V and 1 base at J; junction bases unmatched: 7.

The rearrangement links TRBV28 to TRBJ2-4; 10 positions match TRBD2. CDR1 and CDR2 (germline): MDHEN, SYDVKM. CDR3 length: 21 amino acids. Trimming took 6 bases from V and 0 from J; bases not matched to a gene: 20. This CDR3 is CASRELPLGTSEVLAKNIQYF. The CDR3 nucleotides are TGTGCCAGCAGGGAGCTCCCCTTAGGGACTAGCGAGGTTCTAGCCAAAAACATTCAGTACTTC.

This clonotype was seen a few times. The V and J genes are TRBV3-1 and TRBJ2-4, with 10 positions matching TRBD2. V was clipped by 3 bases and J by 5 bases; unmatched bases: 4. The germline V gene encodes CDR1 LGHDT and CDR2 YNNKEL (reference sequence). This CDR3 is 15 amino acids long. The CDR3 spells CASSHLGLAENIQYF. CDR3 DNA sequence: TGTGCCAGCAGCCACCTCGGACTAGCGGAAAACATTCAGTACTTC.

The J gene is TRBJ1-1, the V gene TRBV19; possible D gene TRBD1, 5 bases. Germline V gene sequence: CDR1 LNHDA, CDR2 SQIVND (reference sequence). This CDR3 is 15 amino acids long. V was clipped by 3 bases and J by 3 bases, with 14 bases between them. CDR3: CASSIMAREDTEAFF. For the CDR3, the DNA is TGTGCCAGTAGTATTATGGCCAGGGAGGACACTGAAGCTTTCTTT.

This chain links TRBV21-1 with TRBJ2-4; TRBD2 reflects the table's D call only, with no check against the DNA. TRBV21-1 is flagged as a pseudogene. The CDR3 contains 15 residues. CDR3 loop: CASREGILTKNIQYF. CDR3 in DNA: TGTGCCAGCAGGGAGGGTATTTTGACCAAAAACATTCAGTACTTC.

The V call is TRBV7-2, the J call TRBJ1-4; D remains ambiguous. Germline V gives CDR1 SGHTA, CDR2 FQGNSA. This CDR3 spans 14 amino acids. V dropped 2 bases and J dropped 5 bases, with 9 bases sitting between them. This CDR3 is CASSLTIENEKLFF. The CDR3 bases are TGTGCCAGCAGCTTAACGATCGAAAATGAAAAACTGTTTTTT.

The chain combines TRBV12-3 or TRBV12-4 with TRBJ1-5; no reliable D call. Trimming pared 10 bases from V and 1 base from J, leaving 8 bases between. CDR3 length: 12 residues. CDR3 loop: CAIPPSNQPQHF. The CDR3 DNA is TGTGCCATCCCACCGAGCAATCAGCCCCAGCATTTT.

This clonotype showed up just a few times. V gene TRBV9 combines with J gene TRBJ1-4, with D uncertain. Per germline, CDR1 SGDLS and CDR2 YYNGEE. Between the trimmed V and J ends, which lost 4 bases and 8 bases, there was a span of 12 bases. The CDR3 runs 13 residues. Here the CDR3 DNA reads TGTGCCAGCAGCCCAAACGACGGGGAAAAACTGTTTTTT. It translates to CASSPNDGEKLFF.

The chain recombines TRBV7-9 with TRBJ2-5; the match to TRBD2 covers 9 bases. This CDR3 contains 15 residues. V lost 3 bases to trimming and J lost 1 base; unmatched junction nucleotides: 3. Germline V gene data show CDR1 as SEHNR and CDR2 as FQNEAQ (reference sequence). The CDR3 reads CASSFRRGGQETQYF. The CDR3 region has the DNA TGTGCCAGCAGCTTTAGGCGGGGGGGCCAAGAGACCCAGTACTTC.

This clonotype has at least ten counts. V and J are TRBV7-3 and TRBJ2-2; 8 bases are a match to TRBD2. Germline trimming cut 1 base from V and 4 bases from J; bases unmatched to any gene: 8. This CDR3 region has 17 residues. Germline V gene data show CDR1 as SGHTA and CDR2 as FQGTGA. The CDR3 DNA follows: TGTGCCAGCAGCTTAATCACCGGGGGGGCTGGCACCGGGGAGCTGTTTTTT. Its protein product is CASSLITGGAGTGELFF.